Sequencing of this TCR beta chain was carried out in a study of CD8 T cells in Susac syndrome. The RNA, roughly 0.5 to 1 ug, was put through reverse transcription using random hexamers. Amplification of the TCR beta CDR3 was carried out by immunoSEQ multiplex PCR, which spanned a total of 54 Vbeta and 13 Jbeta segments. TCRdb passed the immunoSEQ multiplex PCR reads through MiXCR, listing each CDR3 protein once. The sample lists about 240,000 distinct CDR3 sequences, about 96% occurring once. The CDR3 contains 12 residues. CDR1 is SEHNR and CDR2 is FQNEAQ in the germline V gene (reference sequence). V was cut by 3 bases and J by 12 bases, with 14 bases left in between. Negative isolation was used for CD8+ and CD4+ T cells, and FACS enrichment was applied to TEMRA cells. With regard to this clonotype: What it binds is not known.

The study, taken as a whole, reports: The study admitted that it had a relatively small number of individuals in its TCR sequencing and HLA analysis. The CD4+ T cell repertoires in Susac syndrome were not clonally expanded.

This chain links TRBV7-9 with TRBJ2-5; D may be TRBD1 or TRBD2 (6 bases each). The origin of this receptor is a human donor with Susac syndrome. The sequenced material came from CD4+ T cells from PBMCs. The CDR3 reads CASSFSGGHKYF. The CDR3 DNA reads TGTGCCAGCAGCTTTTCCGGGGGCCATAAGTACTTC.